A single sample gave rise to the 10 T cell receptor beta chains below, sequenced in a study of CD8+ T cells in alopecia areata. Regarding treatment: oral pan-JAK inhibitor, 5-10 mg twice daily. Peripheral blood samples and lesional scalp punch biopsies were obtained from alopecia areata patients. cDNA serving as the sequencing template came from extracted, reverse transcribed RNA. Measured with immunoSEQ multiplex PCR; TCRdb has only the in-frame clones, and not every one. The data show approximately 6,900 clones, 65% to 75% seen once. The sample here was skin, taken at week 4, from a patient treated with tofacitinib. Source of these receptors: a human donor with alopecia areata.

This clone was seen more than once but under ten times. The rearrangement links TRBV5-1 to TRBJ1-6; D not certain. The CDR3 runs to 16 residues. V was trimmed by 1 base and J by 2 bases, leaving 10 bases between them. Germline lookup yields CDR1 SGHRS and CDR2 YFSETQ. CDR3 DNA: TGCGCCAGCAGCTTGAATCTGGGAACCTATAATTCACCCCTCCACTTT. The encoded protein is CASSLNLGTYNSPLHF.

The chain employs TRBV4-1 and TRBJ2-7, with unresolved D. The length of the CDR3 is 16 residues. Germline V gene data show CDR1 as MGHRA and CDR2 as YSYEKL. V gave up 1 base and J gave up 3 bases, with 16 bases separating them. CDR3 DNA: TGCGCCAGCAGCCAAGTCATTAGGCGGCCACTCTACGAGCAGTACTTC. Translated, it gives CASSQVIRRPLYEQYF.

The rearrangement links TRBV19 to TRBJ1-4; 8 bases line up with TRBD1. This CDR3 spans 15 amino acids. Germline lookup yields CDR1 LNHDA and CDR2 SQIVND (reference sequence). The junction had 10 bases not matched to a gene; V was cut back by 5 bases and J by 8 bases. Here the CDR3 reads CASSEPGQVDEKLFF. The CDR3 nucleotides are TGTGCCAGTAGTGAACCGGGACAGGTCGACGAAAAACTGTTTTTT.

In this sample, this clone turned up a few times. The gene calls are TRBV11-2 and TRBJ2-3; D is uncertain. The V end lost 2 bases, the J end lost 6 bases, and 6 bases lay between the germline ends. Germline CDR1 and CDR2: SGHAT and FQNNGV. The CDR3 consists of 12 residues. CDR3 sequence: CASSLMTDTQYF. The CDR3 region has the DNA TGTGCCAGCAGCTTAATGACGGATACGCAGTATTTT.

This clone was seen once. This chain joins TRBV15 and TRBJ2-5; 10 bases agree with TRBD1. The trim removed 0 bases at V and 6 bases at J, leaving 7 bases unmatched. CDR1 is LNHNV, CDR2 YYDKDF, per germline (reference sequence). The CDR3 is made up of 16 amino acids. The CDR3 reads CATSRDSTGGGKTQYF. CDR3 sequence (DNA): TGTGCCACCAGCAGAGACTCGACAGGGGGCGGAAAGACCCAGTACTTC.

This clone was counted between two and nine times. The V call is TRBV29-1, the J call TRBJ1-2; 10 nucleotides align to TRBD1. Germline V gives CDR1 SQVTM, CDR2 ANQGSEA. This CDR3 has 13 amino acids. V lost 6 bases to trimming and J lost 8 bases; unmatched junction nucleotides: 9. The CDR3: CSVARQGAGGYTF. The DNA for the CDR3 is TGCAGCGTCGCCAGACAGGGGGCAGGAGGCTACACCTTC.

The V gene is TRBV9, the J gene TRBJ2-1; the D is unclear. Trimming took off 0 bases at V and 9 bases at J, with 10 bases between the two ends. The CDR3 is 13 residues long. Germline assignment: CDR1 SGDLS and CDR2 YYNGEE. CDR3 nucleotides: TGTGCCAGCAGCGTAGGGAGCTTGGTTGAGCAGTTCTTC. It is translated as CASSVGSLVEQFF.

The chain joins TRBV5-1 to TRBJ2-1, with D tentatively TRBD2 (6 bases). Trimming pared 4 bases from V and 1 base from J, leaving 15 bases between. The CDR3 is made up of 16 amino acids. Germline values: CDR1 SGHRS, CDR2 YFSETQ. The CDR3 here is CASSGGLFTSYNEQFF. As DNA, the CDR3 is TGCGCCAGCAGCGGGGGACTTTTCACTTCCTACAATGAGCAGTTCTTC. The full variable domain, its missing parts supplied by reference TRBV5-1 and TRBJ2-1, is KAGVTQTPRYLIKTRGQQVTLSCSPISGHRSVSWYQQTPGQGLQFLFEYFSETQRNKGNFPGRFSGRQFSNSRSEMNVSTLELGDSALYLCASSGGLFTSYNEQFFGPGTRLTVL.

This clone has a single count. The chain recombines TRBV6-5 with TRBJ1-1; D not certain. Trimming took off 5 bases at V and 1 base at J, with 8 bases between the two ends. The CDR3 is 13 residues long. Germline V CDR1 and CDR2: MNHEY, SVGAGI. The CDR3 sequence: CASSHNWNTEAFF. As DNA, the CDR3 is TGTGCCAGCAGTCACAACTGGAACACTGAAGCTTTCTTT.

In its sample, this clone was seen a few times. This chain connects TRBV19 to TRBJ2-7; the D gene is possibly TRBD1 (5 bases). In germline, CDR1 is LNHDA, CDR2 SQIVND (reference sequence). The CDR3 has 14 residues. Trimming left V 5 bases short and J 2 bases short, with 13 bases between. CDR3 coding DNA: TGTGCCAGTAGTTCTCCAGGGCAAACCTACGAGCAGTACTTC. This translates into CASSSPGQTYEQYF.